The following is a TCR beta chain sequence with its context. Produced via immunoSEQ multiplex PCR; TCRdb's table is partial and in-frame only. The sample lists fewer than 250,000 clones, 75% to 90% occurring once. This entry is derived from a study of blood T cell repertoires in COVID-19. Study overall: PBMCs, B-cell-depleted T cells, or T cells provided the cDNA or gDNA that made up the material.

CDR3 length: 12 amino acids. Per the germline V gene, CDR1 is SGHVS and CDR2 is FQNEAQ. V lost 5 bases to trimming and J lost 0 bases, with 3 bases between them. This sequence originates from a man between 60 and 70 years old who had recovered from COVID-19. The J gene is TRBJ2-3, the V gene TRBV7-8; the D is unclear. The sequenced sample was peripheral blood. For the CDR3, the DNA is TGTGCCAGCAGCCCAAGCACAGATACGCAGTATTTT. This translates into CASSPSTDTQYF.